Each of the 7 T cell receptor beta chains below was sequenced from the same sample in a study of CD8+ T cells in alopecia areata. Reverse transcription of extracted RNA yielded cDNA, which provided the sequencing template. Clones were sequenced by immunoSEQ multiplex PCR, and TCRdb holds only the in-frame ones, with some missing. The table lists about 200,000 clones, roughly 60% of them singletons. Specified treatment: oral pan-JAK inhibitor, 5-10 mg twice daily. Sequencing was performed on CD4+ T cells sorted from blood, taken at week 24, from a patient treated with tofacitinib. The receptors originated from a human donor with alopecia areata.

The V and J genes are TRBV4-2 and TRBJ2-3; D may be TRBD2 (5 bases). With 4 bases removed from V and 2 bases from J, the gap between germline ends came to 13 bases. The V gene's germline CDR1 is LGHNA and CDR2 YNFKEQ. The CDR3 covers 15 residues. The chain's CDR3 is CASSRGVGVTDTQYF. DNA for the CDR3: TGTGCCAGCAGCCGTGGAGTGGGAGTCACAGATACGCAGTATTTT.

In this sample, this clone turned up a few times. The chain recombines TRBV30 with TRBJ2-2; D is undetermined. Trimming removed 5 bases at V and 9 bases at J, with 10 bases between. Germline CDR1 reads GTSNPN; CDR2 reads SVGIG (reference sequence). This CDR3 is 11 amino acids long. The DNA of the CDR3 is TGTGCCTGGGCTCATCGTAGGGAGCTGTTTTTT. As protein: CAWAHRRELFF.

This clone came up a few times. This sequence joins TRBV13 and TRBJ1-2; 7 bases map to TRBD1. The germline gives CDR1 PRHDT, CDR2 FYEKMQ (reference sequence). The CDR3 consists of 13 residues. The J segment lost 8 bases and the V segment lost 5 bases, leaving 8 bases of the junction unmatched. As DNA, the CDR3 is TGTGCCAGCAGCAGACAGGGTATGGGAGGCTACACCTTC. Encoded protein: CASSRQGMGGYTF.

The chain links TRBV30 to TRBJ2-1; TRBD2 matches at 8 bases. The CDR3 is 13 amino acids. Losses at the gene ends were 6 bases for V and 4 bases for J; bases not matched to a gene: 5. In germline, CDR1 is GTSNPN, CDR2 SVGIG (reference sequence). CDR3 coding DNA: TGTGCCTGCCAGCGGGAGACTTACAATGAGCAGTTCTTC. The encoded protein is CACQRETYNEQFF.

The chain recombines TRBV9 with TRBJ2-3, with D possibly matching TRBD2 (6 bases). The germline V gene encodes CDR1 SGDLS and CDR2 YYNGEE. This CDR3 comprises 14 residues. V was trimmed by 0 bases and J by 8 bases, leaving 13 bases between them. The CDR3 coding sequence is TGTGCCAGCAGCGTAGTCGCTGCGGGAACTACGCAGTATTTT. As protein: CASSVVAAGTTQYF. Full variable domain (missing parts from reference TRBV9 and TRBJ2-3): DSGVTQTPKHLITATGQRVTLRCSPRSGDLSVYWYQQSLDQGLQFLIQYYNGEERAKGNILERFSAQQFPDLHSELNLSSLELGDSALYFCASSVVAAGTTQYFGPGTRLTVL.

This sequence joins TRBV4-1 and TRBJ2-3, with TRBD2 as a possible D gene (6 bases). The germline CDR1 and CDR2 sequences are MGHRA and YSYEKL. The CDR3 is 17 residues long. V was pared by 1 base and J by 0 bases, with 14 bases between. CDR3 in amino acids: CASSQVTRGTSTDTQYF. CDR3 nucleotides: TGCGCCAGCAGCCAAGTAACACGGGGGACTAGCACAGATACGCAGTATTTT.

This clone appeared a single time. The rearrangement joins TRBV29-1 to TRBJ2-5, with 10 bases lining up with TRBD2. The ends lost 6 bases at V and 3 bases at J; junction bases unmatched: 10. Germline V gene sequence: CDR1 SQVTM, CDR2 ANQGSEA. The CDR3 totals 15 residues. CDR3 amino acids: CSVERGGGIKETQYF. The CDR3 region has the DNA TGCAGCGTCGAGCGGGGGGGCGGTATAAAAGAGACCCAGTACTTC.